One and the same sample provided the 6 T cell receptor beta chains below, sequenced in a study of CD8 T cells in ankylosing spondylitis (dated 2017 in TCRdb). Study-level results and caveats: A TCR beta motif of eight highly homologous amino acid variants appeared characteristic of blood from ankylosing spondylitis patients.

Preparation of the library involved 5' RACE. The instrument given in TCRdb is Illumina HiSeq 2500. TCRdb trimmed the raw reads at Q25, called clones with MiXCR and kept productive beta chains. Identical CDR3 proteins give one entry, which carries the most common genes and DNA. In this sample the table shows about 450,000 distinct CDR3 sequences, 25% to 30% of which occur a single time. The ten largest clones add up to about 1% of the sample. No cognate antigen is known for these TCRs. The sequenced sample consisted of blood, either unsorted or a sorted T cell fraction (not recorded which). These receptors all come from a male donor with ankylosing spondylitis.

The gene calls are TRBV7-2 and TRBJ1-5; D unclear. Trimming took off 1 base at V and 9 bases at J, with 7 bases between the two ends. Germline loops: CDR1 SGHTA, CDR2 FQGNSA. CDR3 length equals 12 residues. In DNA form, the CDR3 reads TGTGCCAGCAGCTTAGATGGAAGGCCCCAGCATTTT. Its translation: CASSLDGRPQHF.

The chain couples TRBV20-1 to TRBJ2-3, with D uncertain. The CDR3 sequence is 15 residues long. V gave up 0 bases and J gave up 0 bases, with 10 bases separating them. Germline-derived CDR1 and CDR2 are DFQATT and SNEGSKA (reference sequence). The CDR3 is CSARDPAASTDTQYF. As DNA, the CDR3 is TGCAGTGCTAGAGACCCCGCTGCTAGCACAGATACGCAGTATTTT.

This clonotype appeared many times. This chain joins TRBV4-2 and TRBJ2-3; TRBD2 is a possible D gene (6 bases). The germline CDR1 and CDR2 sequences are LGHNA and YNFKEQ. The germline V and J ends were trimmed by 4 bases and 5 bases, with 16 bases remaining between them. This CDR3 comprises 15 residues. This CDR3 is CASSRSGAREDTQYF. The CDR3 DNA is TGTGCCAGCAGCCGGTCGGGAGCTCGGGAAGATACGCAGTATTTT.

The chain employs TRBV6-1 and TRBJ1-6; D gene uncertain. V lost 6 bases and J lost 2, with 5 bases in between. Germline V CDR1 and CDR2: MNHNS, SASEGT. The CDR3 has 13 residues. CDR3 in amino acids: CASRSPYNSPLHF. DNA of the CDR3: TGTGCCAGCAGAAGCCCCTATAATTCACCCCTCCACTTT.

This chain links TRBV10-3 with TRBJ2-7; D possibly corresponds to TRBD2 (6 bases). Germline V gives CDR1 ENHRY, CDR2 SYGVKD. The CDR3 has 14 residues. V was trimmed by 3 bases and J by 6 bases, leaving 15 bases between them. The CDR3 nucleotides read TGTGCCATCAGTGAAGGGACTCGTCCGGGCGAGCAGTACTTC. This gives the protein CAISEGTRPGEQYF.

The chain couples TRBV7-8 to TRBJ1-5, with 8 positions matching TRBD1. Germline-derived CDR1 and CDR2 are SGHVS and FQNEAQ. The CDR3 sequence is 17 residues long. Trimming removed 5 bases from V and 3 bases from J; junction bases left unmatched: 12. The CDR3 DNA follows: TGTGCCAGCAGCCGATTCTGGAGGACAGGGAACAATCAGCCCCAGCATTTT. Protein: CASSRFWRTGNNQPQHF.